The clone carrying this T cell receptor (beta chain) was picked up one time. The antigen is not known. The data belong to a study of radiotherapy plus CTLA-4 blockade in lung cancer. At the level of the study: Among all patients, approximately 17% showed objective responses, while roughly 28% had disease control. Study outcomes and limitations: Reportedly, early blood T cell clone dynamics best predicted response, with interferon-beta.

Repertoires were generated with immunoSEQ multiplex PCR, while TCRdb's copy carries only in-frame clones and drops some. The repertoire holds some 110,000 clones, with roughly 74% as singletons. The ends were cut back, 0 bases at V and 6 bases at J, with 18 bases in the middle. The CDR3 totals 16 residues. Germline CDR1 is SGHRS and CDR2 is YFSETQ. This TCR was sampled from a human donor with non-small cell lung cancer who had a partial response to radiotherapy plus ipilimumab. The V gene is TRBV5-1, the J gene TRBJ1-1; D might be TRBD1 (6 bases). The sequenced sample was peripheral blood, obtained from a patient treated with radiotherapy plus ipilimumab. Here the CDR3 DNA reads TGCGCCAGCAGCTTGGCTGGGGGCTCCATCCCAGCTGAAGCTTTCTTT. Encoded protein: CASSLAGGSIPAEAFF.